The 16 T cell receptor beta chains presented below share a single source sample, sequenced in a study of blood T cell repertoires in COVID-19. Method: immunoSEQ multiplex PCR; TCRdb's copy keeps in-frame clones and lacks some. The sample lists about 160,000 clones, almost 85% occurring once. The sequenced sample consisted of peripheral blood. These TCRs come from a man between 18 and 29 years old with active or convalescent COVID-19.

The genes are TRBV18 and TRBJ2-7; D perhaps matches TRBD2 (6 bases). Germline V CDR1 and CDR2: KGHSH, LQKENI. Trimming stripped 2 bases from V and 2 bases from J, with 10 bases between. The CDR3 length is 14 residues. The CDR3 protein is CASSPRTTPYEQYF. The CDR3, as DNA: TGTGCCAGCTCACCAAGGACTACACCCTACGAGCAGTACTTC.

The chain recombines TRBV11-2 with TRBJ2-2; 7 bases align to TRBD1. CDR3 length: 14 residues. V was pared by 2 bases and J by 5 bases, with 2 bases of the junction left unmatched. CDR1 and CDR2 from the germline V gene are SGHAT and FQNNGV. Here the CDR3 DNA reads TGTGCCAGCAGCTTACAGGGGGTGACCGGGGAGCTGTTTTTT. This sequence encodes CASSLQGVTGELFF.

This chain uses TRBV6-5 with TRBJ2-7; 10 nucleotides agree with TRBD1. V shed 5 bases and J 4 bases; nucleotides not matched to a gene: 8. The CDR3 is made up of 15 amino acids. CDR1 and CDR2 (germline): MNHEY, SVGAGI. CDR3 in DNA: TGTGCCAGCAGTCACCCGGGACAGGGGTTATACGAGCAGTACTTC. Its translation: CASSHPGQGLYEQYF.

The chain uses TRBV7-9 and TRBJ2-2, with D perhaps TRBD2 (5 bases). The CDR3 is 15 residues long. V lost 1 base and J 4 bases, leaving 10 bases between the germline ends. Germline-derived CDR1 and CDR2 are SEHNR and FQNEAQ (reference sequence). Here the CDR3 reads CASSLGQAGTGELFF. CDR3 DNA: TGTGCCAGCAGCTTAGGTCAGGCGGGCACCGGGGAGCTGTTTTTT.

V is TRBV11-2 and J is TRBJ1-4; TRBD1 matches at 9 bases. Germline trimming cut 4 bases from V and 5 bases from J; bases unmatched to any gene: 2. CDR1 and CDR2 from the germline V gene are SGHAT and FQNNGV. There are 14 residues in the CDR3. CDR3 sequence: CASSSGTGNEKLFF. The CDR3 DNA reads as TGTGCCAGCAGCTCTGGGACAGGGAATGAAAAACTGTTTTTT. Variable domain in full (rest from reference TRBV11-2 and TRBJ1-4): EAGVAQSPRYKIIEKRQSVAFWCNPISGHATLYWYQQILGQGPKLLIQFQNNGVVDDSQLPKDRFSAERLKGVDSTLKIQPAKLEDSAVYLCASSSGTGNEKLFFGSGTQLSVL.

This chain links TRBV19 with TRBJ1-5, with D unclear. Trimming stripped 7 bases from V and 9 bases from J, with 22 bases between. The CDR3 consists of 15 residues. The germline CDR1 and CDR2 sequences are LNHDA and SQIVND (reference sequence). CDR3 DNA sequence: TGTGCCAGTATCAATGAGGTTGGCAACCTAGGGCCCCAGCATTTT. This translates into CASINEVGNLGPQHF.

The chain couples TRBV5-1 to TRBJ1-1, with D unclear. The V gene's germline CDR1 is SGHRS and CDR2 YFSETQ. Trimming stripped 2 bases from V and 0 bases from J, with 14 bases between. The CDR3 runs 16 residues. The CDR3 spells CASSFSSGAMNTEAFF. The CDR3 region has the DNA TGCGCCAGCAGCTTTTCATCTGGAGCCATGAACACTGAAGCTTTCTTT. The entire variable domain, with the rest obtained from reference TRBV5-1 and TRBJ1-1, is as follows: KAGVTQTPRYLIKTRGQQVTLSCSPISGHRSVSWYQQTPGQGLQFLFEYFSETQRNKGNFPGRFSGRQFSNSRSEMNVSTLELGDSALYLCASSFSSGAMNTEAFFGQGTRLTVV.

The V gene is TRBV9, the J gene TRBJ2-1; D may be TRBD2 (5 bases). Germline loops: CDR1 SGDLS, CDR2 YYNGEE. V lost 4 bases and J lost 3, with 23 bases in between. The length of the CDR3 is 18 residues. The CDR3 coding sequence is TGTGCCAGCAGCCCTTTTTGGGAGCCGCGGAGACTCTACAATGAGCAGTTCTTC. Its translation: CASSPFWEPRRLYNEQFF.

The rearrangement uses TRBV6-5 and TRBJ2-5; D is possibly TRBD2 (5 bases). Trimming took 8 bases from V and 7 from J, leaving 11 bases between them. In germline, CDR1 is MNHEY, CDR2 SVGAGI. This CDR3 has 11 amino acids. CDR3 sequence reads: CASLASGTQYF. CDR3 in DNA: TGTGCCAGCCTAGCCTCGGGGACCCAGTACTTC.

The CDR3 protein is CASSYPLGVAGVETQYF. CDR3 in DNA: TGTGCCAGCAGTTACCCCCTCGGGGTAGCGGGAGTAGAGACCCAGTACTTC. The chain has TRBV6-2 or TRBV6-3 and TRBJ2-5, with 9 bases aligning to TRBD2. The V gene end was trimmed by 2 bases and the J gene end by 4 bases; junction bases not matched to a gene: 11. Germline assignment: CDR1 MNHEY and CDR2 SVGEGT. The CDR3 loop spans 17 amino acids.

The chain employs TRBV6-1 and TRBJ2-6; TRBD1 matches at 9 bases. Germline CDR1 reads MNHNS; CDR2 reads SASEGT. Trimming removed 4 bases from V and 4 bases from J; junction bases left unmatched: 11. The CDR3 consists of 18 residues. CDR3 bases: TGTGCCAGCAGTGTTAGGGACAGGGTGGCGAGCGGGGCCAACGTCCTGACTTTC. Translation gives CASSVRDRVASGANVLTF.

CDR3 DNA sequence: TGCGCCAGCAGCCAAAATTCTCTAAGCGGGAGGGCCAATGAGCAGTTCTTC. Residues: CASSQNSLSGRANEQFF. The gene calls are TRBV4-1 and TRBJ2-1, with 10 bases that match TRBD2. CDR1 MGHRA and CDR2 YSYEKL come from the germline V gene. CDR3 size: 17 residues. V lost 2 bases to trimming and J lost 6 bases; unmatched junction nucleotides: 10.

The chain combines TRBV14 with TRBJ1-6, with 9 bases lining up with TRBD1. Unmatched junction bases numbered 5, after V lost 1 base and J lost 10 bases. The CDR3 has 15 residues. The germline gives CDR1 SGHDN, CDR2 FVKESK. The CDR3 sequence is CASSQAQGAGSPLHF. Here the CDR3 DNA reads TGTGCCAGCAGCCAAGCACAGGGGGCTGGATCACCCCTCCACTTT.

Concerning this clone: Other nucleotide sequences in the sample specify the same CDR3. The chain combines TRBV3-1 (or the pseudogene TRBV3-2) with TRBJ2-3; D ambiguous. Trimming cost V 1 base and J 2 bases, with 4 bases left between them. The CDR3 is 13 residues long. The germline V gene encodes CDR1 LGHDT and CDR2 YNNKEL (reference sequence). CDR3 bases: TGTGCCAGCAGCCAAGTACTCACAGATACGCAGTATTTT. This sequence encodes CASSQVLTDTQYF.

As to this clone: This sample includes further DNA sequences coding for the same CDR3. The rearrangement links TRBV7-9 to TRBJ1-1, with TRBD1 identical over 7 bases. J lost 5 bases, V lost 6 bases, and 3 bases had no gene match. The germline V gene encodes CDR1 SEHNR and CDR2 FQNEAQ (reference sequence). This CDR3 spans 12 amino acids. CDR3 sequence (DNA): TGTGCCAGCAGTCCAGGGGGAACTGAAGCTTTCTTT. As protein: CASSPGGTEAFF.

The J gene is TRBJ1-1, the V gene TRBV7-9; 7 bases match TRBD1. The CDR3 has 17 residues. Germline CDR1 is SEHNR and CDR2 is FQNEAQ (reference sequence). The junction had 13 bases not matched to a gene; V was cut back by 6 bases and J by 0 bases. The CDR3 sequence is CASRARDSLTMNTEAFF. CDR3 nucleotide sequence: TGTGCCAGCAGGGCACGGGACAGCCTGACCATGAACACTGAAGCTTTCTTT.